These 28 T cell receptor beta chains originate from one sample sequenced in a study of cytomegalovirus exposure and HLA in healthy donors. The PCR ran on 60 Vbeta and 13 Jbeta primers. The method was immunoSEQ multiplex PCR; TCRdb's version includes in-frame clones alone and lacks a portion of them. The sample holds 150,000 to 200,000 clones, almost 85% seen once. The sample consisted of PBMCs. These receptors all stem from a woman in her forties or fifties in good health and CMV-seronegative.

This chain uses TRBV7-8 with TRBJ2-7; 7 bases agree with TRBD2. The CDR3 has 15 residues. The V and J ends lost 1 base and 2 bases, in that order; junction bases with no gene match: 5. CDR1 SGHVS and CDR2 FQNEAQ come from the germline V gene. The CDR3 loop reads CASSLEGGGPYEQYF. The CDR3 DNA follows: TGTGCCAGCAGCTTAGAGGGCGGGGGACCCTACGAGCAGTACTTC.

The chain joins TRBV28 to TRBJ2-3; 8 bases are a match to TRBD2. Germline CDR1 MDHEN, CDR2 SYDVKM. The trim removed 2 bases at V and 4 bases at J, leaving 5 bases unmatched. CDR3 length: 15 residues. The CDR3 loop is CASSLKATSADTQYF. The DNA for the CDR3 is TGTGCCAGCAGTTTAAAGGCGACTAGCGCAGATACGCAGTATTTT.

The V gene is TRBV6-5, the J gene TRBJ1-2, with D unresolved. V gave up 5 bases and J gave up 10 bases, with 11 bases separating them. CDR1 MNHEY and CDR2 SVGAGI come from the germline V gene. This CDR3 is built from 11 residues. The CDR3 nucleotides are TGTGCCAGCAGTGAAGTTCAGGTCTACACCTTC. This gives the protein CASSEVQVYTF.

The gene calls are TRBV11-3 and TRBJ2-5, with D maybe TRBD1 (8 bases). This CDR3 is 15 amino acids long. The germline V gene encodes CDR1 SGHNT and CDR2 YENEEA. Between the trimmed V and J ends, which lost 4 bases and 6 bases, there was a span of 18 bases. The CDR3 is CASSSGGTGMKTQYF. The DNA of the CDR3 is TGTGCCAGCAGCTCCGGGGGGACAGGCATGAAGACCCAGTACTTC.

The genes are TRBV28 and TRBJ1-2; TRBD1 is a possible D gene (6 bases). This CDR3 region has 14 residues. V lost 11 bases, J lost 8 bases, and 24 bases lay in between. Germline V gene data show CDR1 as MDHEN and CDR2 as SYDVKM. The CDR3 spells CALAPRGVWFGYTF. In DNA, the CDR3 is TGTGCCTTAGCACCCAGGGGCGTTTGGTTCGGCTACACCTTC.

This clone was observed once. The J gene is TRBJ2-1, the V gene TRBV9; D possibly corresponds to TRBD1 (6 bases). Germline V gives CDR1 SGDLS, CDR2 YYNGEE. There are 16 residues in the CDR3. Trimming pared 0 bases from V and 5 bases from J, leaving 15 bases between. Here the CDR3 DNA reads TGTGCCAGCAGCGTAGGGCCCAGGGGTGGGGACAATGAGCAGTTCTTC. Its protein product is CASSVGPRGGDNEQFF.

CDR3 region: CASSSQVNEQFF. The CDR3 DNA sequence: TGTGCCAGCAGCTCCCAGGTGAATGAGCAGTTCTTC. The chain links TRBV5-4 to TRBJ2-1; D remains ambiguous. The germline gives CDR1 SGHNT, CDR2 YYREEE (reference sequence). This CDR3 is built from 12 residues. V was trimmed by 3 bases and J by 7 bases, leaving 8 bases between them. The entire variable domain, with the rest obtained from reference TRBV5-4 and TRBJ2-1, is as follows: ETGVTQSPTHLIKTRGQQVTLRCSSQSGHNTVSWYQQALGQGPQFIFQYYREEENGRGNFPPRFSGLQFPNYSSELNVNALELDDSALYLCASSSQVNEQFFGPGTRLTVL.

In its sample, this clone was seen once. The rearrangement links TRBV5-1 to TRBJ2-2, with 12 nucleotides matching TRBD2. The J segment lost 6 bases and the V segment lost 4 bases, leaving 4 bases of the junction unmatched. CDR3 length equals 15 residues. Per the germline V gene, CDR1 is SGHRS and CDR2 is YFSETQ. The CDR3 nucleotides are TGCGCCAGCAGCCATACTAGCGGGAGGTCCGGGGAGCTGTTTTTT. This encodes CASSHTSGRSGELFF.

The rearrangement joins TRBV28 to TRBJ1-4; 10 bases align to TRBD1. The V and J ends lost 6 bases and 8 bases, in that order; junction bases with no gene match: 6. The germline V gene encodes CDR1 MDHEN and CDR2 SYDVKM. The CDR3 length is 14 residues. The CDR3 DNA sequence: TGTGCCAGCAGCTGGGACAGGGGAGGCGAAAAACTGTTTTTT. Translating gives CASSWDRGGEKLFF. Drawing the rest from reference TRBV28 and TRBJ1-4, the complete variable domain is DVKVTQSSRYLVKRTGEKVFLECVQDMDHENMFWYRQDPGLGLRLIYFSYDVKMKEKGDIPEGYSVSREKKERFSLILESASTNQTSMYLCASSWDRGGEKLFFGSGTQLSVL.

The V and J genes are TRBV2 and TRBJ1-4, with D tentatively TRBD1 (6 bases). Germline CDR1 and CDR2: SNHLY and FYNNEI. V gave up 3 bases and J gave up 5 bases, with 22 bases separating them. This CDR3 is built from 18 residues. The CDR3 reads CASSERHPGVLENEKLFF. The CDR3 DNA follows: TGTGCCAGCAGTGAGCGACACCCAGGGGTCCTAGAGAATGAAAAACTGTTTTTT.

In its sample, this clone was seen once. The chain couples TRBV29-1 to TRBJ2-1, with 8 nucleotides matching TRBD2. This CDR3 is built from 12 residues. The V segment lost 8 bases and the J segment 6 bases; nucleotides outside the gene matches: 6. The germline V gene encodes CDR1 SQVTM and CDR2 ANQGSEA. The CDR3 loop reads CSSGRVGNEQFF. CDR3 DNA: TGCAGCTCCGGGAGGGTAGGCAATGAGCAGTTCTTC.

The chain links TRBV7-9 to TRBJ2-4; D is possibly TRBD2 (7 bases). The length of the CDR3 is 15 residues. CDR1 and CDR2 (germline): SEHNR, FQNEAQ (reference sequence). V lost 6 bases, J lost 6 bases, and 18 bases lay in between. CDR3 in DNA: TGTGCCAGCAGAGATATAGGGGGGGTGGGAAACATTCAGTACTTC. Protein product: CASRDIGGVGNIQYF.

The rearrangement joins TRBV10-3 to TRBJ2-7; TRBD2 matches at 7 bases. This CDR3 has 14 amino acids. Trimming removed 6 bases from V and 2 bases from J; junction bases left unmatched: 7. From germline, CDR1 is ENHRY and CDR2 SYGVKD. CDR3 nucleotides: TGTGCCATCAGGGACTTGGGGGGGACCTACGAGCAGTACTTC. Residues: CAIRDLGGTYEQYF.

This rearrangement joins TRBV5-6 to TRBJ1-5, with TRBD1 matching 7 bases. V gave up 2 bases and J gave up 4 bases; unmatched junction bases: 6. CDR1 and CDR2 from the germline V gene are SGHDT and YYEEEE. The CDR3 sequence is 15 residues long. CDR3 sequence reads: CASSFRQGQNQPQHF. The DNA for the CDR3 is TGTGCCAGCAGCTTCAGACAGGGTCAAAATCAGCCCCAGCATTTT. Full variable domain (outside the CDR3, taken from reference TRBV5-6 and TRBJ1-5): DAGVTQSPTHLIKTRGQQVTLRCSPKSGHDTVSWYQQALGQGPQFIFQYYEEEERQRGNFPDRFSGHQFPNYSSELNVNALLLGDSALYLCASSFRQGQNQPQHFGDGTRLSIL.

The rearrangement joins TRBV6-5 to TRBJ2-5; D gene ambiguous. Germline V gene data show CDR1 as MNHEY and CDR2 as SVGAGI. Trimming shortened V by 2 bases and J by 5 bases, and 12 bases separated the two germline ends. The CDR3 runs to 14 residues. The CDR3 reads CASSYRTPGETQYF. The CDR3, as DNA: TGTGCCAGCAGTTACAGAACCCCCGGGGAGACCCAGTACTTC.

The V gene is TRBV29-1, the J gene TRBJ2-7; D possibly corresponds to TRBD1 (6 bases). The V end was cut by 6 bases, the J end by 3 bases, with 12 bases between. The CDR3 loop spans 12 amino acids. Germline CDR1 reads SQVTM; CDR2 reads ANQGSEA. The CDR3 loop is CSVIPRGYEQYF. The CDR3 nucleotides are TGCAGCGTCATCCCCAGGGGCTACGAGCAGTACTTC.

The chain carries TRBV28 and TRBJ1-5; tentative D call: TRBD1 (5 bases). This CDR3 spans 15 amino acids. Trimming left V 1 base short and J 4 bases short, with 11 bases between. CDR1 is MDHEN, CDR2 SYDVKM, per germline. The CDR3 sequence is CASSLLRTPNQPQHF. The CDR3 DNA follows: TGTGCCAGCAGTTTATTACGGACACCGAATCAGCCCCAGCATTTT.

The gene calls are TRBV5-1 and TRBJ1-6, with D unclear. Trimming left V 1 base short and J 0 bases short, with 11 bases between. The germline V gene has CDR1 SGHRS and CDR2 YFSETQ. This CDR3 spans 17 amino acids. The DNA of the CDR3 is TGCGCCAGCAGCTTGACCACGGCTAGCTCCTATAATTCACCCCTCCACTTT. This sequence encodes CASSLTTASSYNSPLHF.

The chain links TRBV2 to TRBJ1-5; a possible D gene is TRBD1 (6 bases). Trimming removed 4 bases from V and 8 bases from J, with 15 bases in between. Germline CDR1 is SNHLY and CDR2 is FYNNEI. This CDR3 region has 14 residues. The CDR3 reads CASSVTGGGEPQHF. The CDR3 DNA reads TGTGCCAGCAGTGTAACGGGGGGCGGGGAGCCCCAGCATTTT.

The gene calls are TRBV6-5 and TRBJ2-7; 8 bases map to TRBD1. Germline V gene data show CDR1 as MNHEY and CDR2 as SVGAGI. Trimming at V came to 10 bases and at J to 5 bases, leaving 10 bases not matched to a gene. The CDR3 loop spans 13 amino acids. DNA for the CDR3: TGTGCCACGGCAGGGGGCGATGCCCACGAGCAGTACTTC. Translating it yields CATAGGDAHEQYF.

The gene calls are TRBV11-3 and TRBJ2-2, with 9 bases matching TRBD1. The CDR3 loop spans 15 amino acids. Germline lookup yields CDR1 SGHNT and CDR2 YENEEA. V gave up 8 bases and J gave up 4 bases; unmatched junction bases: 8. CDR3 sequence: CASQTGDRATGELFF. CDR3 nucleotide sequence: TGTGCCAGCCAGACGGGGGACAGGGCCACCGGGGAGCTGTTTTTT.

Comment on this clone: At one of its ends the junction is not consistent with the germline gene, which may arise from a read error. The chain uses TRBV5-5 and TRBJ1-4; a weak D match, TRBD1 (6 bases). Per germline, CDR1 SGHKS and CDR2 YYEKEE (reference sequence). CDR3 length: 14 amino acids. In DNA, the CDR3 is TGTGCCAGCAGCTCGGGGACATTTCCTGAAGAACTGTTTTTT. It translates to CASSSGTFPEELFF.

The chain employs TRBV2 and TRBJ2-3; maybe TRBD2 (5 bases). The length of the CDR3 is 14 residues. The V gene lost 7 bases and the J gene lost 0 bases, with 11 bases spanning the gap. In germline, CDR1 is SNHLY, CDR2 FYNNEI. The chain's CDR3 is CASTPTTSTDTQYF. The CDR3 nucleotides are TGTGCCAGCACCCCGACTACTAGCACAGATACGCAGTATTTT.

The J gene is TRBJ2-3, the V gene TRBV9; 7 bases match TRBD2. Germline trimming cut 4 bases from V and 0 bases from J; bases unmatched to any gene: 5. This CDR3 is 15 amino acids long. The germline gives CDR1 SGDLS, CDR2 YYNGEE. The DNA of the CDR3 is TGTGCCAGCAGCCCCTTGGGGGGGAGCACAGATACGCAGTATTTT. It encodes CASSPLGGSTDTQYF.

This clone was seen only once. The chain joins TRBV5-1 to TRBJ2-5, with 8 bases aligning to TRBD2. V trimming: 4 bases; J trimming: 2 bases; junction bases outside the gene matches: 7. This CDR3 has 15 residues. Germline V gives CDR1 SGHRS, CDR2 YFSETQ. CDR3 coding DNA: TGCGCCAGCAGCCAAAACCCGGGGGGGCAAGAGACCCAGTACTTC. This translates into CASSQNPGGQETQYF.

The chain links TRBV30 to TRBJ1-1; D is unresolved. The CDR3 has 13 amino acids. V lost 2 bases, J lost 4 bases, and 11 bases lay in between. Germline CDR1 GTSNPN, CDR2 SVGIG (reference sequence). The CDR3 bases are TGTGCCTGGAGTATTGGCAGTGGCACTGAAGCTTTCTTT. This gives the protein CAWSIGSGTEAFF.

V is TRBV6-1 and J is TRBJ2-7; 11 bases line up with TRBD2. The junction had 9 bases not matched to a gene; V was cut back by 7 bases and J by 4 bases. CDR1 MNHNS and CDR2 SASEGT come from the germline V gene. This CDR3 has 15 amino acids. In nucleotides, the CDR3 is TGTGCCAGCACGAAGACTAGCGGGACCCCTTACGAGCAGTACTTC. Translating it yields CASTKTSGTPYEQYF.

This sequence joins TRBV18 and TRBJ1-5; the D is unclear. The CDR3 sequence is 12 residues long. Germline-derived CDR1 and CDR2 are KGHSH and LQKENI. Between the trimmed V and J ends, which lost 2 bases and 8 bases, there was a span of 7 bases. CDR3 in amino acids: CASSPGREPQHF. DNA for the CDR3: TGTGCCAGCTCACCAGGGAGGGAGCCCCAGCATTTT.